The 30 T cell receptor beta chains listed next were all sequenced from one sample in a study of T-cell memory formation after mild COVID-19. TCRdb passed the 5' RACE reads through MiXCR, listing each CDR3 protein once. This sample has about 320,000 distinct CDR3 sequences, with approximately 15% found just once. Sequences were obtained from PBMCs or a T cell subset sorted from them (not recorded which). The receptors derive from a young man who had mild COVID-19 (a few samples of this study predate the infection). Cell type and time point are not known.

This clonotype showed up just a few times. The CDR3 sequence: CSAPHPRQADEQFF. DNA for the CDR3: TGCAGTGCTCCCCACCCAAGGCAGGCGGATGAGCAGTTCTTC. The J gene is TRBJ2-1, the V gene TRBV20-1; D unclear. V was shortened by 5 bases and J by 8 bases, with 19 bases between the two germline ends. Germline V CDR1 and CDR2: DFQATT, SNEGSKA (reference sequence). This CDR3 region has 14 residues.

This clonotype was counted many times. The rearrangement joins TRBV7-2 to TRBJ2-1, with TRBD2 matching over 12 bases. The ends lost 4 bases at V and 4 bases at J; junction bases unmatched: 2. The CDR3 has 15 residues. Germline CDR1 is SGHTA and CDR2 is FQGNSA. The CDR3 DNA reads TGTGCCAGCAGCTCCCTAGCGGGGGGGTACAATGAGCAGTTCTTC. Residues: CASSSLAGGYNEQFF.

V gene TRBV7-3 combines with J gene TRBJ2-2; D ambiguous. CDR3 length: 14 amino acids. Trimming removed 5 bases at V and 1 base at J, with 8 bases between. CDR1 SGHTA and CDR2 FQGTGA come from the germline V gene. The CDR3, as DNA: TGTGCCAGCAGCGCACAGAAGAACACCGGGGAGCTGTTTTTT. It codes for CASSAQKNTGELFF.

This clonotype was picked up a small number of times. The V call is TRBV6-5, the J call TRBJ2-1, with a tentative D call TRBD2 (5 bases). Deletions cut 0 bases from V and 5 bases from J, with 11 bases between. CDR1 is MNHEY, CDR2 SVGAGI, per germline. The length of the CDR3 is 15 residues. The CDR3 region has the DNA TGTGCCAGCAGTTACTCCAGCGGACTCGACAATGAGCAGTTCTTC. This encodes CASSYSSGLDNEQFF.

This clonotype was observed a few times. The gene calls are TRBV7-9 and TRBJ1-6; TRBD1 is a possible D gene (5 bases). The germline V and J ends were trimmed by 4 bases and 0 bases, with 19 bases remaining between them. Germline V gives CDR1 SEHNR, CDR2 FQNEAQ (reference sequence). The CDR3 is 19 amino acids. The CDR3 nucleotides are TGTGCCAGCAGCTCAAGTCCCACAGGATGGGGCTCCTATAATTCACCCCTCCACTTT. Amino acids: CASSSSPTGWGSYNSPLHF.

This chain joins TRBV20-1 and TRBJ2-2; D gene unclear. The V end lost 5 bases, the J end lost 4 bases, and 14 bases lay between the germline ends. CDR3 size: 14 residues. CDR1 is DFQATT, CDR2 SNEGSKA, per germline (reference sequence). The CDR3 nucleotides read TGCAGTGCTGGACCACCGGACGGCACCGGGGAGCTGTTTTTT. Protein sequence: CSAGPPDGTGELFF.

This clonotype was counted between two and nine times. V is TRBV29-1 and J is TRBJ2-2, with 8 bases identical to TRBD1. J was trimmed by 6 bases and V by 6 bases; bases with no gene match: 6. From germline, CDR1 is SQVTM and CDR2 ANQGSEA. This CDR3 is 13 amino acids long. CDR3 region: CSVEDRVAGELFF. The DNA of the CDR3 is TGCAGCGTAGAGGACAGGGTCGCCGGGGAGCTGTTTTTT.

This clonotype was counted between two and nine times. The chain employs TRBV10-3 and TRBJ1-5; 7 bases fit TRBD1. This CDR3 has 14 amino acids. Germline V gives CDR1 ENHRY, CDR2 SYGVKD. After removal of 6 bases from V and 5 bases from J, the junction contained 7 bases not matched to a gene. The CDR3 nucleotides are TGTGCCATCAGCAGGGCAGGGGGGGATCAGCCCCAGCATTTT. Its protein product is CAISRAGGDQPQHF.

This chain joins TRBV6-2 or TRBV6-3 and TRBJ2-7, with D unclear. This CDR3 has 14 residues. Between the trimmed V and J ends, which lost 6 bases and 3 bases, there was a span of 15 bases. Germline V gene data show CDR1 as MNHEY and CDR2 as SVGEGT. CDR3 nucleotides: TGTGCCAGCAGCCGAACGGCCATTCACTACGAGCAGTACGTC. It codes for CASSRTAIHYEQYV.

This clonotype was seen only a few times. This chain links TRBV2 with TRBJ1-1, with D perhaps matching TRBD1 (6 bases). Germline CDR1 SNHLY, CDR2 FYNNEI. This CDR3 has 12 residues. V shed 7 bases and J shed 1 base, with 7 bases lying between them. In DNA, the CDR3 is TGTGCCAGCAAGACAGGGAACACTGAAGCTTTCTTT. As protein: CASKTGNTEAFF.

This chain joins TRBV5-5 and TRBJ2-4; D is perhaps TRBD2 (6 bases). The V end was cut by 0 bases, the J end by 0 bases, with 10 bases between. The CDR3 covers 16 residues. Per the germline V gene, CDR1 is SGHKS and CDR2 is YYEKEE (reference sequence). CDR3 in amino acids: CASSLGAGRAKNIQYF. The DNA of the CDR3 is TGTGCCAGCAGCTTGGGGGCGGGGAGAGCCAAAAACATTCAGTACTTC.

This clonotype occurred a few times. CDR3 DNA: TGTGCCAGCAGCGCGGGAGTCCTCAACACTGAAGCTTTCTTT. Residues: CASSAGVLNTEAFF. This chain connects TRBV13 to TRBJ1-1; no definite D call. This CDR3 contains 14 residues. In germline, CDR1 is PRHDT, CDR2 FYEKMQ (reference sequence). The germline V and J ends were trimmed by 5 bases and 2 bases, with 12 bases remaining between them.

This clonotype was observed at least ten times. This chain links TRBV6-2 or TRBV6-3 with TRBJ2-7; a possible D gene is TRBD1 (6 bases). CDR1 is MNHEY, CDR2 SVGEGT, per germline. V was trimmed by 2 bases and J by 3 bases, leaving 8 bases between them. This CDR3 contains 13 residues. The CDR3 is CASSYRDNYEQYF. CDR3 nucleotides: TGTGCCAGCAGTTACCGGGACAACTACGAGCAGTACTTC.

This rearrangement joins TRBV29-1 to TRBJ1-1, with 8 bases that match TRBD1. CDR3 length: 10 residues. The trim removed 7 bases at V and 11 bases at J, leaving 6 bases unmatched. CDR1 and CDR2 from the germline V gene are SQVTM and ANQGSEA. The CDR3 is CSAMDRDAFF. The CDR3 DNA reads as TGCAGCGCGATGGACAGGGACGCTTTCTTT.

This clonotype was counted only a few times. The chain couples TRBV6-5 to TRBJ2-5, with D possibly TRBD1 on 6 matching bases. V was trimmed by 2 bases and J by 1 base, leaving 8 bases between them. The length of the CDR3 is 14 residues. Germline CDR1 MNHEY, CDR2 SVGAGI. The CDR3 nucleotides are TGTGCCAGCAGTTACGGACAGCTCCAAGAGACCCAGTACTTC. Protein: CASSYGQLQETQYF.

This clonotype was counted at least ten times. The rearrangement uses TRBV7-6 and TRBJ2-1; D call uncertain. Germline assignment: CDR1 SGHVS and CDR2 FNYEAQ. The CDR3 extends over 13 amino acids. Trimming took off 1 base at V and 3 bases at J, with 4 bases between the two ends. The CDR3 loop is CASSLDLYNEQFF. The CDR3 DNA reads TGTGCCAGCAGCTTAGACCTCTACAATGAGCAGTTCTTC.

The rearrangement links TRBV12-5 to TRBJ2-3, with 7 bases lining up with TRBD2. The germline V gene has CDR1 LGHNT and CDR2 FRNRAP. Unmatched junction bases numbered 5, after V lost 3 bases and J lost 5 bases. This CDR3 has 14 amino acids. The CDR3 is CASGLEGGGDTQYF. CDR3 coding DNA: TGTGCTAGTGGTTTAGAAGGCGGGGGAGATACGCAGTATTTT.

This rearrangement joins TRBV10-1 to TRBJ2-2; no definite D call. Germline V gene sequence: CDR1 WNHNN, CDR2 SYGVQD (reference sequence). Trimming left V 0 bases short and J 4 bases short, with 6 bases between. The CDR3 loop spans 14 amino acids. CDR3 DNA sequence: TGCGCCAGCAGTGAGTCGATCGTCACCGGGGAGCTGTTTTTT. Protein product: CASSESIVTGELFF.

In its sample, this clonotype was seen a few times. The chain uses TRBV7-9 and TRBJ1-2; 9 bases are a match to TRBD1. The germline V gene encodes CDR1 SEHNR and CDR2 FQNEAQ (reference sequence). The CDR3 extends over 13 amino acids. With 3 bases clipped from V and 9 bases from J, the junction kept 5 bases outside the gene matches. The DNA of the CDR3 is TGTGCCAGCAGCTTGGGACAGGGTAACCGCTACACCTTC. Translating it yields CASSLGQGNRYTF.

This clonotype has only a few counts. The rearrangement joins TRBV7-6 to TRBJ2-1, with D perhaps being TRBD1 or TRBD2 (5 bases each). The ends were cut back, 5 bases at V and 8 bases at J, with 19 bases in the middle. This CDR3 has 15 residues. CDR1 SGHVS and CDR2 FNYEAQ come from the germline V gene. CDR3 sequence reads: CASSRRTVGVDEQFF. As DNA, the CDR3 is TGTGCCAGCAGCCGAAGAACGGTGGGGGTAGATGAGCAGTTCTTC. Full variable domain (outside the CDR3, taken from reference TRBV7-6 and TRBJ2-1): GAGVSQSPRYKVTKRGQDVALRCDPISGHVSLYWYRQALGQGPEFLTYFNYEAQQDKSGLPNDRFSAERPEGSISTLTIQRTEQRDSAMYRCASSRRTVGVDEQFFGPGTRLTVL.

This clonotype has just a few counts. This chain uses TRBV4-2 with TRBJ2-2, with 8 bases that match TRBD2. This CDR3 is 15 amino acids long. Per germline, CDR1 LGHNA and CDR2 YNFKEQ. Unmatched junction bases numbered 4, after V lost 3 bases and J lost 4 bases. CDR3 sequence: CASSQEAGATGELFF. The CDR3 region has the DNA TGTGCCAGCAGCCAGGAAGCGGGGGCCACCGGGGAGCTGTTTTTT.

The chain recombines TRBV7-9 with TRBJ2-3; 10 nucleotides line up with TRBD2. V gave up 5 bases and J gave up 3 bases; unmatched junction bases: 5. Germline values: CDR1 SEHNR, CDR2 FQNEAQ (reference sequence). The CDR3 contains 15 residues. This chain's CDR3 is CASSHWTSGTDTQYF. The CDR3 nucleotides read TGTGCCAGCAGCCACTGGACTAGCGGAACAGATACGCAGTATTTT. Filled out from reference TRBV7-9 and TRBJ2-3, the complete variable domain reads DTGVSQNPRHKITKRGQNVTFRCDPISEHNRLYWYRQTLGQGPEFLTYFQNEAQLEKSRLLSDRFSAERPKGSFSTLEIQRTEQGDSAMYLCASSHWTSGTDTQYFGPGTRLTVL.

This clonotype has only a few counts. This chain connects TRBV6-2 or TRBV6-3 to TRBJ2-3; 10 bases match TRBD1. CDR1 MNHEY and CDR2 SVGEGT come from the germline V gene. The CDR3 length is 17 residues. Trimming cost V 0 bases and J 2 bases; bases outside gene matches: 5. The CDR3 region is CASSYSTTGGTTDTQYF. The CDR3 nucleotides read TGTGCCAGCAGTTACTCGACGACAGGGGGCACCACAGATACGCAGTATTTT.

This chain links TRBV2 with TRBJ1-1, with D possibly TRBD1 on 5 matching bases. V dropped 7 bases and J dropped 8 bases, with 14 bases sitting between them. The CDR3 loop spans 12 amino acids. Germline assignment: CDR1 SNHLY and CDR2 FYNNEI. The CDR3 region is CASISARGEAFF. CDR3 nucleotides: TGTGCCAGCATTAGTGCCCGGGGGGAAGCTTTCTTT.

This clonotype was counted at least ten times. The rearrangement links TRBV5-1 to TRBJ2-3; 7 positions agree with TRBD1. The CDR3 extends over 14 amino acids. Germline CDR1 and CDR2: SGHRS and YFSETQ. Trimming removed 4 bases from V and 1 base from J; junction bases left unmatched: 3. The chain's CDR3 is CASSIGTGTDTQYF. CDR3 DNA sequence: TGCGCCAGCAGCATCGGGACAGGCACAGATACGCAGTATTTT.

The CDR3 region has the DNA TGTGCCAGCAGCCTATCGGGACAGGGGGCGCGGGACACCGGGGAGCTGTTTTTT. This sequence encodes CASSLSGQGARDTGELFF. V and J are TRBV7-9 and TRBJ2-2; 12 bases align to TRBD1. Germline V gene data show CDR1 as SEHNR and CDR2 as FQNEAQ (reference sequence). With V trimmed by 5 bases and J by 3 bases, 10 bases remained unmatched. The CDR3 extends over 18 amino acids. Full variable domain (rest looked up from reference TRBV7-9 and TRBJ2-2): DTGVSQNPRHKITKRGQNVTFRCDPISEHNRLYWYRQTLGQGPEFLTYFQNEAQLEKSRLLSDRFSAERPKGSFSTLEIQRTEQGDSAMYLCASSLSGQGARDTGELFFGEGSRLTVL.

This clonotype has ten or more counts. J is TRBJ2-3 and V is TRBV4-3; D might be TRBD1 (5 bases). V lost 2 bases and J 0 bases, leaving 12 bases between the germline ends. The germline CDR1 and CDR2 sequences are LGHNA and YSLEER. The CDR3 consists of 16 residues. The CDR3 region has the DNA TGCGCCAGCAGCCAAACGCCCGGACAAAGCACAGATACGCAGTATTTT. Translating it yields CASSQTPGQSTDTQYF.

This clonotype was detected only a few times. The chain employs TRBV5-4 and TRBJ2-6, with 7 bases matching TRBD1. V was pared by 3 bases and J by 1 base, with 1 base of the junction left unmatched. There are 15 residues in the CDR3. CDR1 SGHNT and CDR2 YYREEE come from the germline V gene (reference sequence). CDR3 loop: CASSSTGSGANVLTF. The CDR3 coding sequence is TGTGCCAGCAGCTCGACAGGGTCTGGGGCCAACGTCCTGACTTTC.

The chain recombines TRBV28 with TRBJ2-7; no firm D call. V gave up 6 bases and J gave up 0 bases, with 12 bases separating them. The length of the CDR3 is 14 residues. The germline CDR1 and CDR2 sequences are MDHEN and SYDVKM. This CDR3 is CASSPLADSYEQYV. The DNA for the CDR3 is TGTGCCAGCAGCCCCTTGGCGGACTCCTACGAGCAGTACGTC.

This clonotype was seen repeatedly, ten times or more. The V and J genes are TRBV5-1 and TRBJ2-3, with 9 bases identical to TRBD2. Germline V lookup: CDR1 SGHRS, CDR2 YFSETQ. The CDR3 totals 16 residues. Trimming at V came to 4 bases and at J to 0 bases, leaving 6 bases not matched to a gene. The CDR3 sequence is CASSPTTSGSTDTQYF. The DNA of the CDR3 is TGCGCCAGCAGCCCGACGACTAGCGGAAGCACAGATACGCAGTATTTT.